This TCR beta chain was identified in a study of beta chain features in type 1 diabetes. Overall study: Cell yields, gender and age were comparable in patients and healthy donors.

This clone turned up a few times. Antigen unknown. Unmatched junction bases numbered 11, after V lost 5 bases and J lost 8 bases. The CDR3 is 15 residues long. The germline gives CDR1 MNHNY, CDR2 SVGAGI (reference sequence). Notes on the study in general: Among patients with Type 1 diabetes, TCRB CDR3s were moderately but significantly shorter in every one of the four CD4+ subsets.

Expressed TCRB transcripts were sequenced, since all the RNA that had been isolated was reverse transcribed. Using immunoSEQ multiplex PCR, the repertoire was profiled, and TCRdb retains in-frame clones only, with some absent. The sample lists over 150,000 clones, just over 8% occurring once. The specimen was central memory CD4+ T cells from blood. The chain recombines TRBV6-6 with TRBJ1-2; 10 bases map to TRBD1. The TCR originated in a woman aged 18-35 years with type 1 diabetes. CDR3 sequence: CASSPPQDRGRGYTF. In DNA, the CDR3 is TGTGCCAGCAGTCCCCCTCAAGACAGGGGGCGCGGCTACACCTTC.